This TCR beta chain was obtained from a study of T cell repertoires in cytomegalovirus infection. Findings and limits, study-wide: CMV-specific TCR beta clonotypes restricted by HLA-C dominated the ex vivo response.

Germline values: CDR1 LNHNV, CDR2 YYDKDF (reference sequence). V shed 5 bases and J shed 2 bases, with 13 bases lying between them. The CDR3 is made up of 14 amino acids. From the reads, TCRdb called clonotypes with MiXCR, one entry per CDR3 protein. The sample holds about 830,000 distinct CDR3 sequences, about 30% seen once. In the case of this clonotype: What it binds is unknown.

Specimen: cultured CD8+ T cells from PBMCs, collected from culture after CMV antigen stimulation. V usage is TRBV15 and J usage is TRBJ2-7; perhaps TRBD2 as D (5 bases). The receptor was isolated from a human donor in good health (CMV status not recorded). Some clones in this sample may be carry-over from other donors' samples. The DNA of the CDR3 is TGTGCCACCAGCCCGCGTTACGGGACCTACGAGCAGTACGTC. This encodes CATSPRYGTYEQYV.